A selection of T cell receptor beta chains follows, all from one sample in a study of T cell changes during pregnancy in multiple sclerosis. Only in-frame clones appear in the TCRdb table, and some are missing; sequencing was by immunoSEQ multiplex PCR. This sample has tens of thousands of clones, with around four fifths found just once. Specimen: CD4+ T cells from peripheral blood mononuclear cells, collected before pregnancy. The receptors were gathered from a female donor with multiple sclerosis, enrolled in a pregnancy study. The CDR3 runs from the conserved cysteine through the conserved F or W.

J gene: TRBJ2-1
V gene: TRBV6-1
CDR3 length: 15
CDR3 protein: CASVRGSPVYNEQFF

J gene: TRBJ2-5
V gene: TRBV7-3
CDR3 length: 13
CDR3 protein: CASSRGGRETQYF

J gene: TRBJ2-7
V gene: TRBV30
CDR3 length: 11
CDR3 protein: CAWGLPYEQYF

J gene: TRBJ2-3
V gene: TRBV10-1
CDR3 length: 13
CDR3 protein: CASTPGAGDTQYF

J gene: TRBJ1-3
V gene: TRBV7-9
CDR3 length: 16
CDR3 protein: CASSPSRTTSGNTIYF

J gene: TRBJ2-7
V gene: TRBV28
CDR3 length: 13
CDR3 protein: CASRGRGVYEQYF

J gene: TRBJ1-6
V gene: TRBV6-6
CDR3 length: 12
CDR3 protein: CASSYSISPLHF

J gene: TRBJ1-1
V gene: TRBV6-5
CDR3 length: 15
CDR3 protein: CASSPQTGWNTEAFF

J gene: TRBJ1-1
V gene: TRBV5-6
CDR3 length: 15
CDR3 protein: CASSYEAGWNTEAFF

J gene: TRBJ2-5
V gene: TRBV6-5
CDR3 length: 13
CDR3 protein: CASSYGRQETQYF

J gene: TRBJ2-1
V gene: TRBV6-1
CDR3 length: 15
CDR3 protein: CASSAGLAGEIRQFF

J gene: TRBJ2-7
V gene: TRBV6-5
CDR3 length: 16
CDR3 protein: CASSYSKWTGTNEQYF

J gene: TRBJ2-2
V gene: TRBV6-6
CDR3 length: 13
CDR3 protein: CASRSGVYGELFF

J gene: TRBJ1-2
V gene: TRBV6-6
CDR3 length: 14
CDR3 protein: CASSLGQGSRGYTF

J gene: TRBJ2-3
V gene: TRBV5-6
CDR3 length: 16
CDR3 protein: CASSPLAGEVTDTQYF

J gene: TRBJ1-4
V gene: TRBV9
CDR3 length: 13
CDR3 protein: CASSSGPNEKLFF

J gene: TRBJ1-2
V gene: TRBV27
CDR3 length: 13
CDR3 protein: CASSLEARGGYTF

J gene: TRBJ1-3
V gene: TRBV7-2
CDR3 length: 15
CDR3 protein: CASSLARGSGNTIYF

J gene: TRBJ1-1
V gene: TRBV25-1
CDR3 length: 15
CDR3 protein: CASSGRDRGSTEAFF

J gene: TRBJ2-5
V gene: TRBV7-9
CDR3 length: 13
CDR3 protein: CASSLASVETQYF

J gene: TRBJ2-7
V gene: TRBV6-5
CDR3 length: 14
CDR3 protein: CASSYSGGGVEQYF

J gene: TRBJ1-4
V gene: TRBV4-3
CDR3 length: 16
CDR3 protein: CASSQDLTGQGEKLFF

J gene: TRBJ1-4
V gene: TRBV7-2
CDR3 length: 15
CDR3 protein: CASSRGQSTNEKLFF

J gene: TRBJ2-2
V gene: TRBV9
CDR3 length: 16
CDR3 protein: CASSAPGLVGTGELFF

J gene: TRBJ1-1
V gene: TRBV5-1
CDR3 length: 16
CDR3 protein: CASSWEGGDRSTEAFF

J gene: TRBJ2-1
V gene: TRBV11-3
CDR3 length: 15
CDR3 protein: CASSPSSGSRNEQFF

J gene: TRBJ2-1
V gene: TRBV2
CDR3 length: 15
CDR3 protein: CASRGPGGIYNEQFF

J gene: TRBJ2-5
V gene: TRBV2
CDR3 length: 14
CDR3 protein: CASSWRRGQETQYF

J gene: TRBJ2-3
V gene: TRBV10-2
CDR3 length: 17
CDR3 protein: CASRELPPGTYTDTQYF

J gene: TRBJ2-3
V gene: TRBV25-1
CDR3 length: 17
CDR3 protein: CASSEIPAGGSTDTQYF

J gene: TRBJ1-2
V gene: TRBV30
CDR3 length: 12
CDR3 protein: CAWSPQGYGYTF

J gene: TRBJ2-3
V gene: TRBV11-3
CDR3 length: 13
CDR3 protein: CASSLSRTDTQYF

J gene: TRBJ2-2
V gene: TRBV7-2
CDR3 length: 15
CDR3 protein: CASSWTSGDTGELFF

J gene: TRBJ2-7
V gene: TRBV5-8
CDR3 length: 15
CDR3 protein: CASSLMPSASYEQYF

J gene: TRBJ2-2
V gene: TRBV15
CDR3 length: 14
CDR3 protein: CATSRALGPGELFF

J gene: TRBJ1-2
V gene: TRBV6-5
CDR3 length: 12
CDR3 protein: CASRQGPYGYTF

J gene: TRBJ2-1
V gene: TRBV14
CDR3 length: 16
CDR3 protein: CASSPLAGAAYNEQFF

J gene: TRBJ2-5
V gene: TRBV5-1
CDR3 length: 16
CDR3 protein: CASSLGGTSLQETQYF

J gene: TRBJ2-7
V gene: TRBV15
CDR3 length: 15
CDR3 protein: CATSRGGTRTYEQYF

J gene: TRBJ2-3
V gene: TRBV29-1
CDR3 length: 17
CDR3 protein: CSVGVLILGGTADTQYF

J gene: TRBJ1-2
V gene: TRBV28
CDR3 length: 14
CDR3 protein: CASRDSSSFHGYTF

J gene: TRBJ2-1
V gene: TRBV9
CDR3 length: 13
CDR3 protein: CASSLQLGEDPFF

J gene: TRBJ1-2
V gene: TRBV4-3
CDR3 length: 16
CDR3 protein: CASSQGLSGANYGYTF

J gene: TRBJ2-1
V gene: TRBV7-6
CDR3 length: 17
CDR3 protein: CASSNPPRGSSYNEQFF

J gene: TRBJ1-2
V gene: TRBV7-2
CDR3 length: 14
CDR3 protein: CASSLTQGLVGYTF

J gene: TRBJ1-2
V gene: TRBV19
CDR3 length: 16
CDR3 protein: CASRTANAQGYGGYTF

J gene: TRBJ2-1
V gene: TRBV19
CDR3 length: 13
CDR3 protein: CASTTSGKDEQFF

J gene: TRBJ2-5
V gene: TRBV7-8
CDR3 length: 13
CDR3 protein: CASSPVSQETQYF

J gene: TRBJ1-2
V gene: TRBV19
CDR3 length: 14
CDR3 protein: CASSREQGNYGYTF

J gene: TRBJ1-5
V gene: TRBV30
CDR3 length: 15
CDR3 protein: CAWGQGQELNQPQHF

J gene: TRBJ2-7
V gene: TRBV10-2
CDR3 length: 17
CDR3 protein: CASSDHLSGTGPGEQYF

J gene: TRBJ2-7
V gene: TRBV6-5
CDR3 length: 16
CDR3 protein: CASSYSDSVTFYEQYF

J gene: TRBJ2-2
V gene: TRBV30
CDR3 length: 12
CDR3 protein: CAWTENTGELFF

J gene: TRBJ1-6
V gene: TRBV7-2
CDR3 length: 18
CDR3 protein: CASSPRLGGWGDNSPLHF